The clone carrying this T cell receptor beta chain was detected only a few times. As yet, its antigen is unknown. Survey sequencing of tumors mostly used 4 to 5 ug DNA, two replicates. Data came from immunoSEQ multiplex PCR; TCRdb stores just in-frame clones and leaves some out. Altogether 20,000 to 25,000 clones are present, around a quarter being singletons, with the ten largest covering 15% to 20%. This record comes from a study of neoadjuvant anti-PD-1 for oral cavity cancer. About the research overall: Nivolumab at 3 mg/kg was mostly given biweekly, three to four doses, pre-surgery.

Study results and caveats: Each response group had just a few patients in TCR analyses.

The time point was: after neoadjuvant nivolumab, at surgical resection. These oral cavity squamous cell carcinomas were HPV-negative and locally advanced. Here the sequenced sample was tumor tissue, taken after nivolumab (anti-PD-1) treatment. The clonotype comes from a person between 35 and 79 years old with oral cavity squamous cell carcinoma.

CDR3 residues: CASREGGPANTEAFF. DNA for the CDR3: TGTGCCAGCCGGGAGGGGGGGCCGGCGAACACTGAAGCTTTCTTT. The V and J genes are TRBV28 and TRBJ1-1; weak D call: TRBD1 (6 bases). The CDR3 runs 15 residues. Germline V lookup: CDR1 MDHEN, CDR2 SYDVKM. With 8 bases removed from V and 1 base from J, the gap between germline ends came to 17 bases. Variable domain in full (rest from reference TRBV28 and TRBJ1-1): DVKVTQSSRYLVKRTGEKVFLECVQDMDHENMFWYRQDPGLGLRLIYFSYDVKMKEKGDIPEGYSVSREKKERFSLILESASTNQTSMYLCASREGGPANTEAFFGQGTRLTVV.